One T cell receptor (beta chain) is described in this entry. The germline V gene has CDR1 MRHNA and CDR2 SNTAGT. V was pared by 3 bases and J by 2 bases, with 10 bases between. CDR3 length equals 14 residues. Participants came from 24 US areas, aged about 18 to 89 years. Among Cohort 3 donors, those recovered had two negative PCRs, clearance, or symptom resolution. The data originate from a study of blood T cell repertoires in COVID-19. The overall study: The analysed material was cDNA or gDNA that came from T cells, B-cell-depleted T cells, or PBMCs.

Original processing notes: It was from reference gene primer amplification that nucleated cell counts were estimated. This table comes from immunoSEQ multiplex PCR, and its TCRdb copy is limited to in-frame clones, with some not included. That table gives V, J and clone size, and the DNA gave D and trimming. The data show about 300,000 clones, with approximately 85% seen just once and 2.2% held by the top ten. This receptor was identified in a man younger than 40 who had recovered from COVID-19. V and J are TRBV6-4 and TRBJ1-1, with no clear D. Sample: PBMCs or T cells enriched from blood (not recorded which). As DNA, the CDR3 is TGTGCCAGCAGTGAATCTATACTCAACACTGAAGCTTTCTTT. Protein product: CASSESILNTEAFF.